This TCR beta chain was observed in a study of sequential checkpoint blockade in melanoma. About the research overall: After both sequences, patients received maintenance nivolumab.

Treatment reported: randomized to nivolumab then ipilimumab (arm A) or the reverse (arm B). Germline lookup yields CDR1 SGDLS and CDR2 YYNGEE. The CDR3 spans 18 residues. Trimming stripped 0 bases from V and 0 bases from J, with 16 bases between. Sequencing was performed with immunoSEQ multiplex PCR; in TCRdb, only in-frame clones are kept and a portion is missing. The sample lists some 13,000 clones, approximately 72% occurring once. The source of this sequence is a human donor with melanoma. The chain carries TRBV9 and TRBJ2-1, with D hard to call. This material consisted of CD8+ T cells sorted from blood (inferred from file names), taken from a patient given nivolumab and ipilimumab in sequence. CDR3 residues: CASSVEPLQSNSYNEQFF. In nucleotides, the CDR3 is TGTGCCAGCAGCGTAGAGCCCCTACAGAGTAACTCCTACAATGAGCAGTTCTTC. The variable domain in full, completed from reference TRBV9 and TRBJ2-1, reads DSGVTQTPKHLITATGQRVTLRCSPRSGDLSVYWYQQSLDQGLQFLIQYYNGEERAKGNILERFSAQQFPDLHSELNLSSLELGDSALYFCASSVEPLQSNSYNEQFFGPGTRLTVL.